Each of the 2 T cell receptor beta chains below was sequenced from the same sample in a study of shared clonotypes between healthy human individuals. The table came from immunoSEQ multiplex PCR; TCRdb's copy has only in-frame clones and leaves some out. This repertoire shows more than 400,000 clones, 81% found once; its top ten account for roughly 13%. Sequences were obtained from PBMCs. The receptors were sampled from a woman aged 40 to 50 in good health. Some clones in this sample may be carry-over from other donors' samples.

The chain recombines TRBV7-9 with TRBJ2-1; 13 bases match TRBD2. Germline V gene data show CDR1 as SEHNR and CDR2 as FQNEAQ (reference sequence). The CDR3 has 15 residues. Trimming removed 3 bases from V and 9 bases from J; junction bases left unmatched: 5. DNA for the CDR3: TGTGCCAGCAGCTTCGGACTAGCGGGAGTGGTTGAGCAGTTCTTC. It yields the protein CASSFGLAGVVEQFF.

The CDR3 DNA sequence: TGTGCCAGCAGCTTAGACTCCAATCCGGGAGGGTACAATGAGCAGTTCTTC. The encoded protein is CASSLDSNPGGYNEQFF. The chain joins TRBV13 to TRBJ2-1; TRBD2 matches 8 bases. V shed 1 base and J 4 bases; nucleotides not matched to a gene: 9. The germline V gene encodes CDR1 PRHDT and CDR2 FYEKMQ (reference sequence). This CDR3 has 17 amino acids.